These 6 T cell receptor beta chains were all obtained from the same sample, sequenced in a study of molecular identifiers for immune sequencing clone quantification. TCRdb reprocessed the PCR reads via MiXCR and lists one record per CDR3 protein. The table has 400,000 to 600,000 distinct CDR3 sequences, 25% seen once; the top ten hold over 0.6%. Sequenced material: naive CD8+ T cells from blood, with Jurkat cell RNA spiked in. Subset described: FACS-sorted CD8+CD4-CCR7+CD45RA+ naive T cells. The receptors stem from a human donor in good health. Some libraries in this study had Jurkat cell RNA spiked in.

In this sample, this clonotype turned up many times. V is TRBV29-1 and J is TRBJ1-2; D ambiguous. The CDR3 loop spans 15 amino acids. Trimming removed 0 bases from V and 4 bases from J, with 15 bases in between. The germline CDR1 and CDR2 sequences are SQVTM and ANQGSEA. The CDR3 region has the DNA TGCAGCGTTGAAGATCGGGCCCGGCGGAGCTATGGCTACACCTTC. Translating it yields CSVEDRARRSYGYTF.

This clonotype showed up just a few times. This chain links TRBV28 with TRBJ2-4, with TRBD1 matching over 11 bases. From germline, CDR1 is MDHEN and CDR2 SYDVKM. This CDR3 region has 16 residues. V gave up 2 bases and J gave up 9 bases; unmatched junction bases: 9. Written as DNA, the CDR3 is TGTGCCAGCAGTTTAGATGGACAGGGGGCGCTAAGCATTCAGTACTTC. Protein sequence: CASSLDGQGALSIQYF.

This clonotype was picked up many times. The chain joins TRBV12-5 to TRBJ2-3; D is undetermined. The germline gives CDR1 LGHNT, CDR2 FRNRAP. Between the trimmed V and J ends, which lost 4 bases and 6 bases, there was a span of 8 bases. CDR3 size: 12 residues. The CDR3 loop is CASGWEMDTQYF. In nucleotides, the CDR3 is TGTGCTAGTGGTTGGGAAATGGATACGCAGTATTTT.

Of note for this clonotype: A much larger clone lies a single base off, so this may be a read error. This chain joins TRBV28 and TRBJ2-7; D not resolved. Germline lookup yields CDR1 MDHEN and CDR2 SYDVKM. The CDR3 length is 15 residues. V was trimmed by 8 bases and J by 0 bases, leaving 17 bases between them. CDR3 sequence (DNA): TGTGCCAGCGGCAGCGAGCCGGGCCTCTCCTACGAGCAGTACTTC. As protein: CASGSEPGLSYEQYF.

The chain links TRBV20-1 to TRBJ2-3, with 9 bases that match TRBD2. CDR1 DFQATT and CDR2 SNEGSKA come from the germline V gene (reference sequence). The CDR3 consists of 16 residues. Germline trimming cut 6 bases from V and 7 bases from J; bases unmatched to any gene: 17. The CDR3 bases are TGCAGTGCCCCGCTCGCGAGCTTAGCGGGAGCTAATACGCAGTATTTT. Protein: CSAPLASLAGANTQYF.

The chain joins TRBV6-5 to TRBJ2-7; 8 bases map to TRBD1. V shed 6 bases, J shed 3 bases, and the junction held 10 bases outside the gene matches. This CDR3 has 15 amino acids. Per germline, CDR1 MNHEY and CDR2 SVGAGI. CDR3 DNA: TGTGCCAGCAGCTCGTTGGTGGGGACAGGCTACGAGCAGTACTTC. Its protein product is CASSSLVGTGYEQYF.